The present T cell receptor (beta chain) was sequenced within a study of T cell changes during pregnancy in multiple sclerosis. CDR3 length equals 14 residues. V lost 5 bases and J lost 7, with 14 bases in between. In germline, CDR1 is SEHNR, CDR2 FQNEAQ (reference sequence). This clone was detected a few times. Sequenced by immunoSEQ multiplex PCR; TCRdb stores in-frame clones only, minus some. The table lists fewer than 25,000 clones, around 88% of them singletons, with around 6.9% in the top ten. The chain combines TRBV7-9 with TRBJ2-2, with D possibly TRBD1 on 6 matching bases. This sequence was found in a female donor with multiple sclerosis, enrolled in a pregnancy study. The starting material was CD8+ T cells from peripheral blood mononuclear cells, obtained in the first trimester of pregnancy. This CDR3 is CASSTWTDSGELFF. CDR3 sequence (DNA): TGTGCCAGCAGCACATGGACAGATAGCGGGGAGCTGTTTTTT.